This TCR beta chain was recovered during a study of shared clonotypes between healthy human individuals. Notes on the study in general: Measured sharing among donors was expected to vary with sequencing depth. The sole specimen, blood, was sampled, and tissue repertoires likely differ.

CDR1 is SGHNT, CDR2 YENEEA, per germline. V shed 4 bases, J shed 4 bases, and the junction held 4 bases outside the gene matches. This CDR3 comprises 13 residues. As to this clone: Its target is not known.

Assay execution took place at the deep level. Clones were read by immunoSEQ multiplex PCR, and TCRdb kept only the in-frame ones, dropping some. The sample yields about 2.1 million clones, roughly 91% seen once. CD45RO-negative, CCR7-selected cells formed the naive CD8 fraction, which excluded terminally differentiated effector memory CD45RA+ cells. This sequence joins TRBV11-3 and TRBJ2-7; 7 bases line up with TRBD2. This TCR derives from a man aged 18 to 29 in good health. Some clones in this sample may be carry-over from other donors' samples. Sequencing was done on a sample of naive CD8+ T cells from PBMCs. The CDR3 is CASSSSGTYEQYF. In DNA form, the CDR3 reads TGTGCCAGCAGCTCGAGCGGGACTTACGAGCAGTACTTC.